A single sample is the source of the 17 T cell receptor beta chains below, sequenced in a study of CD39 and CD103 CD8 tumor-infiltrating T cells. Some clones are missing from TCRdb's copy, which holds only in-frame ones; the method was immunoSEQ multiplex PCR. This sample yields thousands of clones, of which more than 60% are seen a single time; roughly three fifths belongs to the top ten. Sequenced material: CD8+ T cells sorted from blood. Subset specified: total memory CD8 T cells (CD45RA-CCR7+/-) from blood or uninvolved lymph node. The receptors derive from a human donor with head and neck squamous cell carcinoma.

The V and J genes are TRBV7-9 and TRBJ1-1; 7 bases line up with TRBD1. CDR1 and CDR2 (germline): SEHNR, FQNEAQ (reference sequence). V was pared by 0 bases and J by 6 bases, with 4 bases of the junction left unmatched. This CDR3 has 14 amino acids. This chain's CDR3 is CASSLAIGGSEAFF. The CDR3 region has the DNA TGTGCCAGCAGCTTAGCTATAGGGGGCTCTGAAGCTTTCTTT.

The chain links TRBV11-3 to TRBJ2-5; D might be TRBD1 or TRBD2, each matching 5 bases. V shed 5 bases and J shed 4 bases, with 11 bases lying between them. Germline V CDR1 and CDR2: SGHNT, YENEEA. The CDR3 runs 13 residues. CDR3: CASSRDARETQYF. CDR3 sequence (DNA): TGTGCCAGCAGCCGGGACGCTCGAGAGACCCAGTACTTC.

Judged by abundance, this clone is medium-sized. The chain uses TRBV5-1 and TRBJ1-6, with TRBD1 identical over 11 bases. After removal of 4 bases from V and 7 bases from J, the junction contained 4 bases not matched to a gene. This CDR3 has 15 amino acids. The germline V gene encodes CDR1 SGHRS and CDR2 YFSETQ. In nucleotides, the CDR3 is TGCGCCAGCAGCCCGGACAGGGGGCACAATTCACCCCTCCACTTT. Translating it yields CASSPDRGHNSPLHF. Full variable domain (rest looked up from reference TRBV5-1 and TRBJ1-6): KAGVTQTPRYLIKTRGQQVTLSCSPISGHRSVSWYQQTPGQGLQFLFEYFSETQRNKGNFPGRFSGRQFSNSRSEMNVSTLELGDSALYLCASSPDRGHNSPLHFGNGTRLTVT.

This clone was picked up one time. V gene TRBV7-8 combines with J gene TRBJ2-1, with 7 bases identical to TRBD2. The CDR3 has 18 amino acids. Germline trimming cut 1 base from V and 8 bases from J; bases unmatched to any gene: 17. From germline, CDR1 is SGHVS and CDR2 FQNEAQ. The CDR3 is CASSLGIVVLAADDEQFF. CDR3 coding DNA: TGTGCCAGCAGCTTAGGTATTGTGGTTCTAGCGGCTGACGATGAGCAGTTCTTC.

The chain joins TRBV4-1 to TRBJ2-7, with D possibly TRBD1 on 6 matching bases. From germline, CDR1 is MGHRA and CDR2 YSYEKL. The length of the CDR3 is 15 residues. Trimming removed 5 bases at V and 0 bases at J, with 14 bases between. The CDR3 protein is CASSYLQGHSYEQYF. The CDR3 nucleotides are TGCGCCAGCAGCTACCTACAGGGCCACTCCTACGAGCAGTACTTC.

This sequence joins TRBV19 and TRBJ2-1; 8 nucleotides match TRBD2. The ends lost 1 base at V and 10 bases at J; junction bases unmatched: 3. This CDR3 has 13 residues. From germline, CDR1 is LNHDA and CDR2 SQIVND (reference sequence). In DNA form, the CDR3 reads TGTGCCAGTAGTATAGGGGGACTAGGGGAGCAGTTCTTC. Protein: CASSIGGLGEQFF.

The V call is TRBV4-3, the J call TRBJ1-2; possible D gene TRBD1, 5 bases. Germline CDR1 reads LGHNA; CDR2 reads YSLEER. Trimming left V 0 bases short and J 0 bases short, with 11 bases between. The CDR3 runs 16 residues. In DNA form, the CDR3 reads TGCGCCAGCAGCCAAGACATGGGACCGACTAACTATGGCTACACCTTC. Translated: CASSQDMGPTNYGYTF.

V and J are TRBV14 and TRBJ1-2; D not resolved. CDR3 length: 16 residues. Germline lookup yields CDR1 SGHDN and CDR2 FVKESK. Trimming pared 1 base from V and 4 bases from J, leaving 16 bases between. Written as DNA, the CDR3 is TGTGCCAGCAGCCAAGGGATGAGCGTCCGGGTCTATGGCTACACCTTC. Its protein is CASSQGMSVRVYGYTF.

This clone was recorded a few times. V gene TRBV6-1 combines with J gene TRBJ2-7; 7 bases map to TRBD1. V trimming: 5 bases; J trimming: 2 bases; junction bases outside the gene matches: 9. The CDR3 is made up of 15 amino acids. The V gene's germline CDR1 is MNHNS and CDR2 SASEGT. In nucleotides, the CDR3 is TGTGCCAGCAGTTCTCCGGACAGGATTACCTACGAGCAGTACTTC. It encodes CASSSPDRITYEQYF.

Here the CDR3 reads CASSPTGTSGQYTGELFF. DNA of the CDR3: TGTGCCAGCAGCCCCACCGGGACTAGCGGACAATACACCGGGGAGCTGTTTTTT. V gene TRBV7-6 combines with J gene TRBJ2-2; TRBD2 agrees at 11 bases. Germline V lookup: CDR1 SGHVS, CDR2 FNYEAQ. The CDR3 loop spans 18 amino acids. The trim removed 5 bases at V and 3 bases at J, leaving 11 bases unmatched.

The chain employs TRBV7-9 and TRBJ2-1; D not resolved. In germline, CDR1 is SEHNR, CDR2 FQNEAQ (reference sequence). The CDR3 sequence is 13 residues long. V was pared by 5 bases and J by 4 bases, with 9 bases between. In nucleotides, the CDR3 is TGTGCCAGCAGCGACCTCGGGTACAATGAGCAGTTCTTC. Protein: CASSDLGYNEQFF. The full variable domain, its missing parts supplied by reference TRBV7-9 and TRBJ2-1, is DTGVSQNPRHKITKRGQNVTFRCDPISEHNRLYWYRQTLGQGPEFLTYFQNEAQLEKSRLLSDRFSAERPKGSFSTLEIQRTEQGDSAMYLCASSDLGYNEQFFGPGTRLTVL.

This clone has only one observation. The chain combines TRBV28 with TRBJ2-3; no clear D. V was pared by 5 bases and J by 2 bases, with 5 bases between. Germline V gives CDR1 MDHEN, CDR2 SYDVKM. There are 12 residues in the CDR3. CDR3 region: CASSTTTDTQYF. In nucleotides, the CDR3 is TGTGCCAGCAGTACTACCACAGATACGCAGTATTTT.

This sequence joins TRBV28 and TRBJ2-2; TRBD1 might be the D (5 bases). Between the trimmed V and J ends, which lost 3 bases and 3 bases, there was a span of 11 bases. The CDR3 runs 15 residues. In germline, CDR1 is MDHEN, CDR2 SYDVKM. The CDR3 spells CASSFYLGDTGELFF. DNA of the CDR3: TGTGCCAGCAGTTTCTACCTAGGGGACACCGGGGAGCTGTTTTTT.

V is TRBV7-6 and J is TRBJ1-3, with unresolved D. Trimming took off 5 bases at V and 1 base at J, with 12 bases between the two ends. Germline V gives CDR1 SGHVS, CDR2 FNYEAQ. This CDR3 has 15 residues. CDR3 loop: CASSQFTASGNTIYF. The CDR3 bases are TGTGCCAGCAGCCAATTTACAGCTTCTGGAAACACCATATATTTT.

V gene TRBV4-3 combines with J gene TRBJ2-7; D gene unclear. Germline V lookup: CDR1 LGHNA, CDR2 YSLEER. The CDR3 spans 16 residues. V was trimmed by 0 bases and J by 1 base, leaving 13 bases between them. The DNA for the CDR3 is TGCGCCAGCAGCCAAGATTGGTCCGACTTATCCTACGAGCAGTACTTC. Residues: CASSQDWSDLSYEQYF.

This CDR3 is CACIKDEQFF. CDR3 DNA: TGTGCCTGCATAAAGGATGAGCAGTTCTTC. The chain has TRBV30 and TRBJ2-1; D gene uncertain. V was trimmed by 6 bases and J by 8 bases, leaving 8 bases between them. CDR3 length equals 10 residues. Per germline, CDR1 GTSNPN and CDR2 SVGIG (reference sequence).

This clone came up a few times. CDR3 nucleotide sequence: TGTGCCAGCAGTTCACAGGGTGCTAGCAATCAGCCCCAGCATTTT. Protein: CASSSQGASNQPQHF. The rearrangement joins TRBV28 to TRBJ1-5, with D possibly matching TRBD1 (6 bases). V was pared by 4 bases and J by 0 bases, with 10 bases between. The germline V gene encodes CDR1 MDHEN and CDR2 SYDVKM. The CDR3 is 15 residues long.